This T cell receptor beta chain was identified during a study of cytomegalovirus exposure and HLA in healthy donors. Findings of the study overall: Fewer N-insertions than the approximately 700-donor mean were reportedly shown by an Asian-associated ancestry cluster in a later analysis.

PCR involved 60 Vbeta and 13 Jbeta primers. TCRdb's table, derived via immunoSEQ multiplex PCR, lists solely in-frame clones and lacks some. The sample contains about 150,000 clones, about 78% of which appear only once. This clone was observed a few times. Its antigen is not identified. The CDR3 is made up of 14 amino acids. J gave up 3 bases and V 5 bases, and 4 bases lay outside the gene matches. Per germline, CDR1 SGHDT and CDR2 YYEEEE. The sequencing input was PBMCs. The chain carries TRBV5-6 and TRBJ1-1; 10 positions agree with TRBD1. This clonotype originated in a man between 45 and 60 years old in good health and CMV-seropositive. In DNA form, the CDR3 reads TGTGCCAGCAGTTCGACAGGGGGCTACACTGAAGCTTTCTTT. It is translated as CASSSTGGYTEAFF.